The rows below give T cell receptor beta chains drawn from one sample of a study of blood T cells in healthy people across ages. TCRdb recomputed calls from the 5' RACE reads with MiXCR, one row per CDR3 protein. The sample records about 1.4 million distinct CDR3 sequences, approximately 60% being singletons. The specimen sequenced was blood. These receptors all come from a man aged 18 to 30 in good health. The CDR3 runs from the conserved cysteine through the conserved F or W. D genes are given only for firm matches. Expanded clones are given a class, and other clones once, few, many or no size at all.

v_gene	d_gene	j_gene	abundance	len	CDR3nt	CDR3aa
TRBV29-1	.	TRBJ1-1	.	13	TGCAGCGTTGGCCCACACGGGAACACTGAAGCTTTCTTT	CSVGPHGNTEAFF
TRBV18	.	TRBJ1-1	.	13	TGTGCCAGCTCATTACTGGAGAACAGTGAAGCTTTCTTT	CASSLLENSEAFF
TRBV14	TRBD1	TRBJ2-3	.	17	TGTGCCAGCAGCCACGACTGGGACAGGGGGTTGACAGATACGCAGTATTTT	CASSHDWDRGLTDTQYF
TRBV29-1	.	TRBJ2-1	few	15	TGCAGCGTTGTAAACCCCCTAGCGTCAGGTAATGAGCAGTTCTTC	CSVVNPLASGNEQFF
TRBV25-1	TRBD2	TRBJ2-7	few	15	TGTGCCAGCAGTGAGCCGACTAGCGGAGATAACGAGCAGTACTTC	CASSEPTSGDNEQYF
TRBV9	.	TRBJ1-6	.	15	TGTGCCAGCAGCGTGGAGGGGCCAAATAATTCACCCCTCCACTTT	CASSVEGPNNSPLHF
TRBV20-1	.	TRBJ1-1	.	13	TGCAGTGCGACCGACAAATCCTACACTGAAGCTTTCTTT	CSATDKSYTEAFF
TRBV12-3/TRBV12-4	TRBD2	TRBJ2-1	.	16	TGTGCCAGCAGTTTCGGGCTAGCGGGACCCCCGGATGAGCAGTTCTTC	CASSFGLAGPPDEQFF
TRBV11-2	.	TRBJ2-7	few	16	TGTGCCAGCAGCTTTGCCTTCGGGCTTGGGGGAGTTGAGCAGTACTTC	CASSFAFGLGGVEQYF
TRBV6-2/TRBV6-3	.	TRBJ1-6	.	11	TGTGCCAGCAGGTACGGACAGACCCTCCACTTT	CASRYGQTLHF
TRBV20-1	TRBD2	TRBJ2-3	.	16	TGCAGTGCTGACCCTAGACTAGCGGGAGGGACAGATACGCAGTATTTT	CSADPRLAGGTDTQYF
TRBV5-1	.	TRBJ1-6	.	17	TGCGCCAGCAGCCCCTGGACGCCGAGCTCCTATAATTCACCCCTCCACTTT	CASSPWTPSSYNSPLHF
TRBV28	.	TRBJ1-5	.	16	TGTGCCAGCAGCCGCGTGGGGTTTCATAGCAATCAGCCCCAGCATTTT	CASSRVGFHSNQPQHF
TRBV7-2	.	TRBJ1-2	few	14	TGTGCCAGCAGCTTAGACCTCGAGGTCTATGGCTACACCTTC	CASSLDLEVYGYTF
TRBV6-1	TRBD2	TRBJ2-3	few	15	TGTGCCAGCAGTGAACTCGGGAGGAGAGGAGATACGCAGTATTTT	CASSELGRRGDTQYF
TRBV7-2	.	TRBJ1-2	.	13	TGTGCCAGCAGCTCCGTATACCAAGGTGACTACACCTTC	CASSSVYQGDYTF
TRBV6-4	TRBD1	TRBJ2-2	.	14	TGTGCCAGCCGAGGACAGGCCCTATTAGGGGAGCTGTTTTTT	CASRGQALLGELFF
TRBV7-9	.	TRBJ1-2	few	13	TGTGCCAGCTGGAGAGGACTAACGTATGGCTACACCTTC	CASWRGLTYGYTF
TRBV4-1	.	TRBJ2-4	few	17	TGCGCCAGCAGCCAAGTCGTCGGGGGCATGACCAAAAACATTCAGTACTTC	CASSQVVGGMTKNIQYF
TRBV12-3/TRBV12-4	.	TRBJ2-7	.	15	TGTGCCAGCAGAAAGGTGGGGCTCGGTTTGTACGAGCAGTACTTC	CASRKVGLGLYEQYF
TRBV10-3	TRBD2	TRBJ2-3	.	16	TGTGCCATCACAGAGACTAGCGGGACTGGTACAGATACGCAGTATTTT	CAITETSGTGTDTQYF
TRBV4-3	.	TRBJ1-2	.	15	TGCGCCAGCAGCCAAAGTAGGGGAGCTAACTATGGCTACACCTTC	CASSQSRGANYGYTF
TRBV12-3/TRBV12-4	.	TRBJ1-1	.	15	TGTGCCAGCAGTTCACCCGACAGAAAGAACACTGAAGCTTTCTTT	CASSSPDRKNTEAFF
TRBV3-1	TRBD2	TRBJ2-4	.	13	TGTGCCAGCACCCTGACGGGGGGGGACATTCAGTACTTC	CASTLTGGDIQYF
TRBV29-1	TRBD1	TRBJ2-7	.	13	TGCAGCGTTAGGACAGGGACCACCTACGAGCAGTACTTC	CSVRTGTTYEQYF
TRBV29-1	TRBD2	TRBJ2-5	.	13	TGCAGCGTAGGACTAGCGGGAGGGGTGACCCAGTACTTC	CSVGLAGGVTQYF
TRBV7-6	TRBD1	TRBJ2-7	.	15	TGTGCCAGCAGCATAGGACAGGGAAGCTCCTACGAGCAGTACTTC	CASSIGQGSSYEQYF
TRBV15	.	TRBJ2-7	.	15	TGTGCCACCAGCAGAGGGGGGGCGGGCTCCTACGAGCAGTACTTC	CATSRGGAGSYEQYF
TRBV12-3/TRBV12-4	.	TRBJ2-5	.	12	TGTGCCAGCAGACCGGGACGAGAGACCCAGTACTTC	CASRPGRETQYF
TRBV28	.	TRBJ2-5	few	15	TGTGCCAGCAGTTTAAGGGACCGCGGACAAGAGACCCAGTACTTC	CASSLRDRGQETQYF
TRBV15	.	TRBJ1-1	few	13	TGTGCCATCGCGCAGACAGGTTATGTTGGGGCTTTCTTT	CAIAQTGYVGAFF
TRBV4-1	.	TRBJ1-5	.	14	TGCACCAGCAGCCAAATAGGGCTAAATCAGCCCCAGCATTTT	CTSSQIGLNQPQHF
TRBV29-1	.	TRBJ2-1	.	12	TGCAGCGTACGAGCAGGGGCCTATGAGCAGTTCTTC	CSVRAGAYEQFF
TRBV13	.	TRBJ1-1	.	17	TGTGCCAGCAGCTTATTGGCCTATGGGACGGAGAACACTGAAGCTTTCTTT	CASSLLAYGTENTEAFF
TRBV6-5	.	TRBJ1-1	.	14	TGTGCCAGCAGTTACGCAAAGAGGAACACTGAAGCTTTCTTT	CASSYAKRNTEAFF
TRBV28	.	TRBJ1-2	.	14	TGTGCCAGCATCGACCGGACTTTAGGCGATGGCTACACCTTC	CASIDRTLGDGYTF
TRBV7-6	TRBD1	TRBJ2-3	few	16	TGTGCCAGCAGCCCCTTAGGGGGCCTCAGCACAGATACGCAGTATTTT	CASSPLGGLSTDTQYF
TRBV25-1	.	TRBJ2-1	once	15	TGTGCCAGCAGTGGGGGGACGGGGTATTACAATGAGCAGTTCTTC	CASSGGTGYYNEQFF
TRBV5-1	TRBD1	TRBJ2-3	.	15	TGCGCCAGCAGCGTCCCGGGACAGTTCTCAGATACGCAGTATTTT	CASSVPGQFSDTQYF
TRBV29-1	.	TRBJ1-1	.	11	TGCAGCGCCCGGCCTGACACTGAAGCTTTCTTT	CSARPDTEAFF
TRBV20-1	TRBD2	TRBJ2-1	few	14	TGCAGTGCTAGAGACGGGAGGGTGGGCAATGAGCAGTTCTTC	CSARDGRVGNEQFF